These 7 T cell receptor beta chains came from one sample sequenced in a study of blood T cells in healthy people across ages. Together with a sample-barcoded 5' primer, a J-beta primer mix was included in a second PCR lasting about 6 to 11 cycles. Each CDR3 protein is one row after TCRdb ran MiXCR on the 5' RACE reads. The table lists about 640,000 distinct CDR3 sequences, approximately 50% of them singletons. The sequencing sample was made of blood. The receptors were sampled from a man aged 60 to 75 in good health.

The rearrangement links TRBV5-1 to TRBJ2-3; no clear D gene. V was shortened by 0 bases and J by 4 bases, with 9 bases between the two germline ends. Germline V gene sequence: CDR1 SGHRS, CDR2 YFSETQ. This CDR3 contains 14 residues. The CDR3 loop reads CASSLEARSDTQYF. The CDR3 DNA is TGCGCCAGCAGCTTGGAAGCGAGATCAGATACGCAGTATTTT.

This sequence joins TRBV3-1 and TRBJ2-7, with 11 nucleotides matching TRBD1. Germline V lookup: CDR1 LGHDT, CDR2 YNNKEL (reference sequence). The V and J ends lost 1 base and 6 bases, in that order; junction bases with no gene match: 5. This CDR3 has 15 amino acids. CDR3 sequence: CASSQAGQGGSEQYF. CDR3 coding DNA: TGTGCCAGCAGCCAAGCGGGACAGGGGGGTAGCGAGCAGTACTTC.

The V gene is TRBV7-2, the J gene TRBJ2-1; D is tentatively TRBD1 or TRBD2 (6 bases each). The CDR3 has 15 residues. Trimming removed 0 bases from V and 6 bases from J, with 12 bases in between. Germline-derived CDR1 and CDR2 are SGHTA and FQGNSA. CDR3 sequence reads: CASSLAGGPANEQFF. In nucleotides, the CDR3 is TGTGCCAGCAGCTTAGCAGGGGGGCCGGCCAATGAGCAGTTCTTC.

The chain employs TRBV20-1 and TRBJ2-1; 8 positions match TRBD2. With V trimmed by 0 bases and J by 8 bases, 12 bases remained unmatched. CDR1 is DFQATT, CDR2 SNEGSKA, per germline (reference sequence). This CDR3 contains 16 residues. The CDR3 coding sequence is TGCAGTGCTAGAGATCGGGCGGGGGGCCCCGGAGATGAGCAGTTCTTC. Translated, it gives CSARDRAGGPGDEQFF.

The rearrangement joins TRBV16 to TRBJ2-5; the D gene is possibly TRBD1 (5 bases). The germline V gene encodes CDR1 KGHSY and CDR2 FQNENV. CDR3 size: 14 residues. Trimming stripped 7 bases from V and 0 bases from J, with 12 bases between. Here the CDR3 reads CASTQGRDQETQYF. CDR3 coding DNA: TGTGCCAGCACCCAGGGCAGGGACCAAGAGACCCAGTACTTC.

The rearrangement joins TRBV20-1 to TRBJ1-1, with D hard to call. V lost 0 bases and J lost 0, with 11 bases in between. The CDR3 extends over 15 amino acids. Germline CDR1 DFQATT, CDR2 SNEGSKA (reference sequence). The CDR3 reads CSARETGRMNTEAFF. CDR3 nucleotides: TGCAGTGCTAGAGAAACGGGCAGGATGAACACTGAAGCTTTCTTT.

The rearrangement links TRBV12-3 or TRBV12-4 to TRBJ2-2; D remains unclear. Trimming pared 5 bases from V and 4 bases from J, leaving 8 bases between. The CDR3 loop spans 13 amino acids. CDR3 in amino acids: CASSQTSTGELFF. CDR3 sequence (DNA): TGTGCCAGCAGTCAGACGAGCACCGGGGAGCTGTTTTTT.